A selection of T cell receptor beta chains follows, all from one sample in a study of shared clonotypes between healthy human individuals. Data came from immunoSEQ multiplex PCR; TCRdb stores just in-frame clones and leaves some out. The sample holds 2 million or so clones, 95% seen once. Sequencing input: naive CD4+ T cells sorted from blood. Every receptor here comes from a man younger than 35 in good health. Both conserved end residues are trimmed from each CDR3.

j_call: TRBJ1-2
v_call: TRBV5-1
cdr3_aa: ASSLWGGQGNGYT

j_call: TRBJ2-5
v_call: TRBV14
cdr3_aa: ASSQDPAQY

j_call: TRBJ1-2
v_call: TRBV6-5
cdr3_aa: ASSSGQWKGYT

j_call: TRBJ2-3
v_call: TRBV18
cdr3_aa: ASSLYKEGSTADTQY

j_call: TRBJ1-1
v_call: TRBV19
cdr3_aa: ASSQTANTEAF

j_call: TRBJ1-1
v_call: TRBV5-1
cdr3_aa: ASSLIGNTEAF

j_call: TRBJ2-7
v_call: TRBV6-4
cdr3_aa: ALNRLLYEQY

j_call: TRBJ2-6
v_call: TRBV11-2
cdr3_aa: ASSQSGAPSGANVLT

j_call: TRBJ2-1
v_call: TRBV7-9
cdr3_aa: ASSLVGGREGNEQF

j_call: TRBJ2-1
v_call: TRBV5-1
cdr3_aa: ASSSTGTGLNEQF

j_call: TRBJ1-4
v_call: TRBV7-9
cdr3_aa: ASSSGNRVEEKLF

j_call: TRBJ2-7
v_call: TRBV10-3
cdr3_aa: AINSPTDSYEQY

j_call: TRBJ1-1
v_call: TRBV7-9
cdr3_aa: ASSLKVEHTEAF

j_call: TRBJ1-2
v_call: TRBV30
cdr3_aa: AWSRILGANYGYT

j_call: TRBJ2-7
v_call: TRBV27
cdr3_aa: ASSSASGKRVEQY

j_call: TRBJ1-3
v_call: TRBV2
cdr3_aa: ASSANRGNTIY

j_call: TRBJ2-6
v_call: TRBV5-1
cdr3_aa: ASSFKTGVGANVLT

j_call: TRBJ1-2
v_call: TRBV5-1
cdr3_aa: ASSLRPGLNPTYGYT

j_call: TRBJ2-3
v_call: TRBV4-1
cdr3_aa: ASSPPGLAGATQY

j_call: TRBJ2-7
v_call: TRBV6-1
cdr3_aa: ASSERGANKQY

j_call: TRBJ2-7
v_call: TRBV5-4
cdr3_aa: ASKQQGKPSYEQY

j_call: TRBJ1-4
v_call: TRBV5-1
cdr3_aa: ASSLRQGNEKLF

j_call: TRBJ1-3
v_call: TRBV2
cdr3_aa: ASSFSSGNTIY

j_call: TRBJ1-5
v_call: TRBV5-1
cdr3_aa: ASSSDGYSNQPQH

j_call: TRBJ1-6
v_call: TRBV9
cdr3_aa: ASSGQGRNSPLH

j_call: TRBJ2-4
v_call: TRBV30
cdr3_aa: AWTPGVPKNIQY

j_call: TRBJ2-5
v_call: TRBV11-2
cdr3_aa: ASSLGAKGTETQY

j_call: TRBJ2-1
v_call: TRBV4-2
cdr3_aa: ASSQEGQTEQF

j_call: TRBJ2-5
v_call: TRBV27
cdr3_aa: ASSLGQNLRAQY

j_call: TRBJ1-5
v_call: TRBV7-7
cdr3_aa: ASLEGGGRQPQH

j_call: TRBJ1-2
v_call: TRBV7-7
cdr3_aa: ASSLQTGPINYGYT

j_call: TRBJ2-7
v_call: TRBV7-2
cdr3_aa: ASSLARDGRAYEQY

j_call: TRBJ2-3
v_call: TRBV7-6
cdr3_aa: ASSRYIAGGPTDTQY